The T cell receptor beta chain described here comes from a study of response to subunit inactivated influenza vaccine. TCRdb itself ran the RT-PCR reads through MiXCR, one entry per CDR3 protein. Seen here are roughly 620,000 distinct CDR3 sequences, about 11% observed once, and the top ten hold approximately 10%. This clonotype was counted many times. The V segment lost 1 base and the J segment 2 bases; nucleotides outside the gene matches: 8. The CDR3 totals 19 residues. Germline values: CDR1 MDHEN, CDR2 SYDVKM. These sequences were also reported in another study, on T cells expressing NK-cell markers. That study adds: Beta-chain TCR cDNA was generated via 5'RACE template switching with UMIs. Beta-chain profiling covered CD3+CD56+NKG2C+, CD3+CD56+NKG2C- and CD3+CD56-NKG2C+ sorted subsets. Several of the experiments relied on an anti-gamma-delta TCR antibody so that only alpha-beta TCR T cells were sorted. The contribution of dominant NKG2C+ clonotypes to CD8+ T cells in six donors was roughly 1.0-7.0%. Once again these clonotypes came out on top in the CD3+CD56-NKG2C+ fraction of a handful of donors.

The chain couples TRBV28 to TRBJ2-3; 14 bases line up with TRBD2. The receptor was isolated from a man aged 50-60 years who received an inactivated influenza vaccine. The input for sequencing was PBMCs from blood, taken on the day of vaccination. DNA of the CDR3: TGTGCCAGCAGTTTATCGGGACTAGCGGGGGTTTCGTTCACAGATACGCAGTATTTT. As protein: CASSLSGLAGVSFTDTQYF.